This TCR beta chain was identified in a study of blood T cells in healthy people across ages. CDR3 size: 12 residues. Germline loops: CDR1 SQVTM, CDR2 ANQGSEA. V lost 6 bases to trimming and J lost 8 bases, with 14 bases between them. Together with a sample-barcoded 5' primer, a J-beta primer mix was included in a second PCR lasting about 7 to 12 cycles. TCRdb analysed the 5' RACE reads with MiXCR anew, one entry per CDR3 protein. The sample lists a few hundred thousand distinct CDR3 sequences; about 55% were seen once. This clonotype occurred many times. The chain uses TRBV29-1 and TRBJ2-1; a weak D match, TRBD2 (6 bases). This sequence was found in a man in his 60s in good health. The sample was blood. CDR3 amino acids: CSVAGGVDEQFF. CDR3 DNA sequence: TGCAGCGTCGCCGGGGGTGTGGATGAGCAGTTCTTC.